A selection of T cell receptor beta chains follows, all from one sample in a study of early T cells in non-severe SARS-CoV-2 infection. TCRdb ran MiXCR on the 5' RACE reads and lists one entry per CDR3 protein. Here the sample spans around 66,000 distinct CDR3 sequences, less than 15% being singletons. The sample was whole blood. These receptors were taken from an adult who was a healthcare worker with PCR-confirmed SARS-CoV-2 infection or an uninfected control (not recorded which). CDR3s include the opening cysteine and the closing phenylalanine or tryptophan. D genes are given only for firm matches. Some rows mark clone size as missing; the rest say once, few, many or name a class of expanded clone.

clone size	V gene	D gene	J gene	CDR3 DNA	CDR3 protein
-	TRBV29-1	-	TRBJ1-2	TGCAGCGTTGAAGATTACACCAACTATGGCTACACCTTC	CSVEDYTNYGYTF
-	TRBV6-1	-	TRBJ1-3	TGTGCCAGCAGTGAAAGTCCCCAGCTTTTTGGAAACACCATATATTTT	CASSESPQLFGNTIYF
few	TRBV29-1	-	TRBJ2-2	TGCGGCATGAGCGTTCTTACCGGGGAGCTGTTTTTT	CGMSVLTGELFF
few	TRBV20-1	-	TRBJ2-7	TGCAGTGCTAGACGGCTAGCGGACAGTGGGTACTTC	CSARRLADSGYF
-	TRBV7-6	-	TRBJ2-7	TGTGCCAGCAGCTTGCGGGACGAAGTGGTCCACGAGCAGTACTTC	CASSLRDEVVHEQYF
few	TRBV2	TRBD2	TRBJ2-5	TGTGCCAGCAGGGGACTAGCGGGGTCCCAAGAGACCCAGTACTTC	CASRGLAGSQETQYF
-	TRBV5-8	TRBD1	TRBJ1-6	TGTGCCAGCAGCTTGGGGACAGGGTTCCATAATTCACCCCTCCACTTT	CASSLGTGFHNSPLHF
many	TRBV5-1	TRBD2	TRBJ2-2	TGCGCCAGCAGCCCACAAAGACTAGCGGGAGGAGAGGGGGAGCTGTTTTTT	CASSPQRLAGGEGELFF
few	TRBV29-1	TRBD1	TRBJ1-2	TGCAGCGTGCCGGACAGGAGCAACTATGGCTACACCTTC	CSVPDRSNYGYTF
-	TRBV7-6	TRBD1	TRBJ2-3	TGTGCCAGCAGCTCCTGGGACAGGGGAGATACGCAGTATTTT	CASSSWDRGDTQYF
many	TRBV29-1	-	TRBJ2-3	TGCAGCGGCGACTTTCCAGCGGGAGATACGCAGTATTTT	CSGDFPAGDTQYF
-	TRBV12-3/TRBV12-4	-	TRBJ1-6	TGTGCCAGCAGATTCGGACAGCTGGCCCTCCACTTT	CASRFGQLALHF
few	TRBV19	TRBD2	TRBJ2-1	TGTGCCAGTAGTATCGAGCGGGAGGACAATGAGCAGTTCTTC	CASSIEREDNEQFF
many	TRBV29-1	TRBD2	TRBJ2-1	TGCAGCGTTGAAGGGACTAGCGGGAGTATAGATGAGCAGTTCTTC	CSVEGTSGSIDEQFF
few	TRBV29-1	-	TRBJ2-7	TGCAGCGTTGAAAGCCCGGGGAGCTCCTACGAGCAGTACTTC	CSVESPGSSYEQYF
-	TRBV4-3	-	TRBJ1-6	TGCGCCAGCAGCCGTGGCGCGGATAATTCACCCCTCCACTTT	CASSRGADNSPLHF
-	TRBV12-3/TRBV12-4	TRBD2	TRBJ2-3	TGTGCCAGCAGCCATGGTGGGGGGAGGGCCGCAGATACGCAGTATTTT	CASSHGGGRAADTQYF
few	TRBV6-5	TRBD2	TRBJ2-7	TGTGCCAGCAGACCGGGACTAGCGGTGTACGAGCAGTACTTC	CASRPGLAVYEQYF
few	TRBV5-4	-	TRBJ1-1	TGTGCCAGCAGGTTAGGGACGGGTTCGAACACTGAAGCTTTCTTT	CASRLGTGSNTEAFF
-	TRBV20-1	TRBD1	TRBJ2-7	TGCAGTGCTCCTGGGACAGGGGGATACGAGCAGTACTTC	CSAPGTGGYEQYF
few	TRBV6-5	TRBD1	TRBJ2-1	TGTGCCAGCAGACCCACAGGGGGATTTTACAATGAGCAGTTCTTC	CASRPTGGFYNEQFF
many	TRBV9	-	TRBJ1-2	TGTGCCAGCAGCGGAGGGGGAGGCGGCTACACCTTC	CASSGGGGGYTF
-	TRBV29-1	-	TRBJ2-7	TGCAGCGTTGCAGGGTCCTACGAGCAGTACTTC	CSVAGSYEQYF
few	TRBV25-1	TRBD2	TRBJ2-1	TGTGCCAGCAGTGATTACCCGGGACTATTCTACAATGAGCAGTTCTTC	CASSDYPGLFYNEQFF
few	TRBV7-3	-	TRBJ2-2	TGTGCCAGCAGCTTAGCGGGGCCCGGGGAGCTGTTTTTT	CASSLAGPGELFF
-	TRBV11-2	-	TRBJ2-5	TGTGCCAGCAGCCCTACGGGGGTACCCCAGTACTTC	CASSPTGVPQYF
few	TRBV2	TRBD1	TRBJ2-2	TGTGCCAGCAAAGGGGACAGGGGTTCCGGGGAGCTGTTTTTT	CASKGDRGSGELFF
-	TRBV7-8	-	TRBJ1-6	TGTGCCAGCAGCCTCGCGAACAGGGCCGGCAATTCACCCCTCCACTTT	CASSLANRAGNSPLHF
-	TRBV29-1	TRBD2	TRBJ2-7	TGCAGCGTAAGGCGGGGACTAGCGGACTACGAGCAGTACTTC	CSVRRGLADYEQYF
-	TRBV6-5	-	TRBJ2-2	TGTGCCAGCAGTCTCAGGGCGGCGGAAACCGGGGAGCTGTTTTTT	CASSLRAAETGELFF
-	TRBV24-1	-	TRBJ2-2	TGTGCCACGTCGGGGGCGAACACCGGGGAGCTGTTTTTT	CATSGANTGELFF
few	TRBV6-5	TRBD2	TRBJ2-1	TGTGCCAGCAGTCCCCGGACTAGCGGGGCTTCTTCCTACAATGAGCAGTTCTTC	CASSPRTSGASSYNEQFF
-	TRBV19	-	TRBJ1-6	TGTGCCACCAGGACAGTTAATTCACCCCTCCACTTT	CATRTVNSPLHF
-	TRBV11-2	-	TRBJ2-3	TGTGCCAGCAGCTTAGATAATACAGATACGCAGTATTTT	CASSLDNTDTQYF
few	TRBV5-1	TRBD2	TRBJ2-1	TGCGCCAGCAGGTCGACTAGCGGATCCTACAATGAGCAGTTCTTC	CASRSTSGSYNEQFF
-	TRBV6-5	TRBD2	TRBJ2-5	TGTGCCAGCAGTTATAGGACTAGCGGGAGAAAAGAGACCCAGTACTTC	CASSYRTSGRKETQYF
-	TRBV20-1	-	TRBJ2-3	TGCAGTGCTAGGAGTCAGGGGTGGACAGATACGCAGTATTTT	CSARSQGWTDTQYF
-	TRBV20-1	-	TRBJ2-3	TGCAGTGCTAGACGGGGCCCAGATACGCAGTATTTT	CSARRGPDTQYF
-	TRBV5-3	-	TRBJ1-3	TGTGCCAGAAGCTTGGGTGCAGCAGGTTCGGGAAACACCATATATTTT	CARSLGAAGSGNTIYF
few	TRBV28	-	TRBJ1-1	TGTGCCAGCAGTAACACTGAAGCTTTCTTT	CASSNTEAFF
-	TRBV20-1	-	TRBJ2-3	TGCAGTGCTAGAGCCGCTAGCGGCACAGATACGCAGTATTTT	CSARAASGTDTQYF
-	TRBV5-1	-	TRBJ1-3	TGCGCCAGCAGCTTCCTTCCGGGTCTTTCTATCCCCCTCTCTGGAAACACCATATATTTT	CASSFLPGLSIPLSGNTIYF
-	TRBV5-6	TRBD1	TRBJ2-7	TGTGCCAGCAGCGGAAGGGGGCGCATAGTTTACGAGCAGTACTTC	CASSGRGRIVYEQYF
many	TRBV6-1	TRBD2	TRBJ2-4	TGTGCCAGTTCGAGGGGGACTAGCGGTAACAACATTCAGTACTTC	CASSRGTSGNNIQYF
-	TRBV11-2	-	TRBJ1-1	TGTGCCAGCAGCCTGATCGGGTCGACTGAAGCTTTCTTT	CASSLIGSTEAFF
few	TRBV20-1	-	TRBJ2-3	TGCAGTGCTGACCCATTCCCAGGGGCGCAGTATTTT	CSADPFPGAQYF
-	TRBV7-2	TRBD2	TRBJ2-1	TGTGCCAGCAGCTTGGATGGCGGGAGCTACAATGAGCAGTTCTTC	CASSLDGGSYNEQFF
few	TRBV28	-	TRBJ2-2	TGTGCCAGCCCTGACGGGGGCACCGGGGAGCTGTTTTTT	CASPDGGTGELFF
-	TRBV28	-	TRBJ1-6	TGTGCCAGCAGTTTATTGGTCCCCAATTCACCCCTCCACTTT	CASSLLVPNSPLHF
few	TRBV5-1	TRBD2	TRBJ2-2	TGCGCCAGCAGCATCCTAGCGGGACGCTTGAACACCGGGGAGCTGTTTTTT	CASSILAGRLNTGELFF
many	TRBV6-1	-	TRBJ1-2	TGTGCCAGCAGTGAAGGGACGCTATCACACACCTTC	CASSEGTLSHTF
many	TRBV24-1	-	TRBJ2-7	TGTGCCACCAGCACCCCGGCAGGGATCGGGGAGCAGTACTTC	CATSTPAGIGEQYF
-	TRBV5-1	TRBD1	TRBJ1-1	TGCGCCAGCAGCACAGGGGGGATGAACACTGAAGCTTTCTTT	CASSTGGMNTEAFF
few	TRBV6-1	TRBD1	TRBJ2-7	TGTGCCAGCAGCCTGTCGGGACAGGGTCGAGAGCAGTACTTC	CASSLSGQGREQYF
-	TRBV18	-	TRBJ2-3	TGTGCCAGCTCGAACCCGGTGGCGGGAACGTTTGGAGATACGCAGTATTTT	CASSNPVAGTFGDTQYF
medium-sized	TRBV4-2	-	TRBJ2-7	TGTGCCAGCAGCCCTCCCCGAGGCCACGAGCAGTACTTC	CASSPPRGHEQYF
few	TRBV7-9	-	TRBJ1-4	TGTGCCAGCAGTCCCGAGGGGGAAAAACTGTTTTTT	CASSPEGEKLFF
-	TRBV12-3/TRBV12-4	-	TRBJ2-6	TGTGCCAGCAGTTTGCCGTGGGGTTTAGGGGCCAACGTCCTGACTTTC	CASSLPWGLGANVLTF